This entry describes one TCR beta chain. Per germline, CDR1 ENHRY and CDR2 SYGVKD. The CDR3 runs 13 residues. The V end lost 6 bases, the J end lost 5 bases, and 11 bases lay between the germline ends. MiXCR, applied by TCRdb to the 5' RACE reads, yields one record per CDR3 protein. Counted here are around 280,000 distinct CDR3 sequences, more than 6.5% occurring once; the ten biggest clones make up over 2%. This record comes from a study of identical twins. This sample was shared with a second study, whose subject was yellow fever vaccine responses in identical twins.

The chain combines TRBV10-3 with TRBJ2-1; D may be TRBD1 (6 bases). This clonotype was sampled from a woman younger than 35 in good health. The sequenced material came from memory (CD45RO+) T cells sorted from blood. This chain's CDR3 is CAIRGDNHNEQFF. The CDR3 coding sequence is TGTGCCATCAGGGGGGACAACCACAATGAGCAGTTCTTC.